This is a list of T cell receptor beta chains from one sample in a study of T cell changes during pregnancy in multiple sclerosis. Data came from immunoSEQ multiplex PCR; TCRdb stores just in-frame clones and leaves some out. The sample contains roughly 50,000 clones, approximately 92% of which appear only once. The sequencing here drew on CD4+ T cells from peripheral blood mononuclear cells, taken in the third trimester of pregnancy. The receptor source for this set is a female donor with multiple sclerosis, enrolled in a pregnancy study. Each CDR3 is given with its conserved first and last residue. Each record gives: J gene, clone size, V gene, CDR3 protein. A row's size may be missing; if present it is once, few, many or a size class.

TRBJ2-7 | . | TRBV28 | CASSPSGQGSYEQYF
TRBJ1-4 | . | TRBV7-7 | CASSQGLGTANEKLFF
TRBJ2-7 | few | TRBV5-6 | CASSHTTGIGSYEQYF
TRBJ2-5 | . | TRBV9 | CASSVAGGKETQYF
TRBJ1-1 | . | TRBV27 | CASSLGGQGALNTEAFF
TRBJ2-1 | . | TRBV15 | CATAGRNSYNEQFF
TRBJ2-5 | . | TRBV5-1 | CASSLELAGGIETQYF
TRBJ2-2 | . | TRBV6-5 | CASSYSTTTGELFF
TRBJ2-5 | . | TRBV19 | CASSRTSGRAETQYF
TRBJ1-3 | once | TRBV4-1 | CASSQDPRGTGNTIYF
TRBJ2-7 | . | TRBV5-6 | CANSLGLAGSYEQYF
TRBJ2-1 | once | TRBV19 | CASRKETGMRGNEQFF
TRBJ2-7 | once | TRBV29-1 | CSGKGDGAYEQYF
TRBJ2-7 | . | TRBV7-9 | CASRRHIGAEVSEQYF
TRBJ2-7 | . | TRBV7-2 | CASSLAGEVYEQYF
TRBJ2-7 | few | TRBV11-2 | CASSLELQAYEQYF
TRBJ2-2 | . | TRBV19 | CASSRSSSAGGTGELFF
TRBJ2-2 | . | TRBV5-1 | CASSLQVQSNTGELFF
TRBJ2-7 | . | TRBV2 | CASSRTGDKLYF
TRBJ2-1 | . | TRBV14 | CASSQVRVSRSYNEQFF
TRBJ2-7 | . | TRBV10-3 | CATFQAGYEQYF
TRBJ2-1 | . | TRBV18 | CASSPGQGSYNEQFF
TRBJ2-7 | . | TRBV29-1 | CSVSRTGSAYEQYF
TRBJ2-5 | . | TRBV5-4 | CASRPGTGQYQETQYF
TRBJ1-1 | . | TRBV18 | CASSPGKGGITEAFF
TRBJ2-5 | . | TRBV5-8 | CASSKDGQKETQYF
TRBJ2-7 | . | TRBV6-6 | CASSYSGGRPYEQYF
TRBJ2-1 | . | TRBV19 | CASTQTSGSFYNEQFF